The 26 T cell receptor beta chains presented below share a single source sample, sequenced in a study of T cells after yellow fever vaccination. TCRdb reprocessed the 5' RACE reads with MiXCR, giving one entry per CDR3 protein. The sample consists of about 360,000 distinct CDR3 sequences, 6.2% of them appearing once. Sequenced here: PBMCs, sampled 5 days after the yellow fever booster vaccination. These receptors were collected from a man younger than 40 who received the YFV17D yellow fever vaccine.

The chain couples TRBV7-8 to TRBJ2-2; no clear D. Germline V lookup: CDR1 SGHVS, CDR2 FQNEAQ. V gave up 2 bases and J gave up 1 base, with 11 bases separating them. This CDR3 is 16 amino acids long. The CDR3 sequence is CASSLFLPQNTGELFF. DNA of the CDR3: TGTGCCAGCAGCTTATTCCTACCACAGAACACCGGGGAGCTGTTTTTT. Based on the CDR3 plus reference TRBV7-8 and TRBJ2-2, the full variable domain is GAGVSQSPRYKVAKRGQDVALRCDPISGHVSLFWYQQALGQGPEFLTYFQNEAQLDKSGLPSDRFFAERPEGSVSTLKIQRTQQEDSAVYLCASSLFLPQNTGELFFGEGSRLTVL.

This clonotype was seen repeatedly, ten times or more. V is TRBV6-2 or TRBV6-3 and J is TRBJ2-7; D is perhaps TRBD2 (6 bases). This CDR3 is 13 amino acids long. Trimming took off 4 bases at V and 1 base at J, with 8 bases between the two ends. The germline gives CDR1 MNHEY, CDR2 SVGEGT. CDR3 protein: CASSWDSSYEQYF. The CDR3 region has the DNA TGTGCCAGCAGTTGGGACTCGTCCTACGAGCAGTACTTC.

V usage is TRBV6-1 and J usage is TRBJ2-7; the match to TRBD1 covers 9 bases. Germline-derived CDR1 and CDR2 are MNHNS and SASEGT. The CDR3 is 14 residues long. V shed 5 bases and J 6 bases; nucleotides not matched to a gene: 8. CDR3 nucleotide sequence: TGTGCCAGCAGTCCACCCGGGACAGGGAGCGAGCAGTACTTC. It encodes CASSPPGTGSEQYF.

This clonotype was detected only a few times. J is TRBJ1-1 and V is TRBV29-1; D unresolved. CDR3 length equals 12 residues. The germline gives CDR1 SQVTM, CDR2 ANQGSEA. V gave up 5 bases and J gave up 4 bases, with 11 bases separating them. CDR3 bases: TGCAGCGTTAGGGAGGGTGGCACTGAAGCTTTCTTT. It translates to CSVREGGTEAFF.

V usage is TRBV7-2 and J usage is TRBJ2-7; TRBD2 matches 7 bases. CDR3 length: 15 residues. Germline V gene data show CDR1 as SGHTA and CDR2 as FQGNSA. The ends lost 5 bases at V and 5 bases at J; junction bases unmatched: 12. The CDR3 loop is CASSPRWTRGNEQYF. For the CDR3, the DNA is TGTGCCAGCAGCCCCCGATGGACTAGGGGTAACGAGCAGTACTTC.

This clonotype came up many times. The chain employs TRBV5-1 and TRBJ2-3; tentatively, D is TRBD2 (5 bases). V lost 0 bases and J lost 0, with 11 bases in between. The CDR3 loop spans 16 amino acids. Germline V CDR1 and CDR2: SGHRS, YFSETQ. This CDR3 reads CASSLGSGKSTDTQYF. The CDR3 nucleotides are TGCGCCAGCAGCTTGGGGTCGGGGAAAAGCACAGATACGCAGTATTTT.

The V and J genes are TRBV12-3 or TRBV12-4 and TRBJ2-7, with D possibly TRBD2 on 7 matching bases. Trimming removed 6 bases at V and 2 bases at J, with 17 bases between. This CDR3 has 15 residues. The DNA of the CDR3 is TGTGCCAGCAGGGGGGGGGACAATCCAGCCTACGAGCAGTACTTC. It is translated as CASRGGDNPAYEQYF.

Ten or more counts support this clonotype. The DNA for the CDR3 is TGCAGTGCTAGAGGTCTGGGGTCAAGTGAAAAACTGTTTTTT. Translating it yields CSARGLGSSEKLFF. This chain joins TRBV20-1 and TRBJ1-4; D gene ambiguous. The CDR3 is made up of 14 amino acids. Trimming stripped 1 base from V and 7 bases from J, with 13 bases between. Per germline, CDR1 DFQATT and CDR2 SNEGSKA (reference sequence).

This clonotype was seen only a few times. The rearrangement uses TRBV4-3 and TRBJ2-5; TRBD1 might be the D (5 bases). This CDR3 is built from 12 residues. With 3 bases removed from V and 13 bases from J, the gap between germline ends came to 15 bases. Germline V gene sequence: CDR1 LGHNA, CDR2 YSLEER. The CDR3 DNA is TGCGCCAGCAGCCACTTAACAGGCCCTCGGTACTTC. It translates to CASSHLTGPRYF.

This CDR3 reads CASSLRPRDTQYF. The CDR3 nucleotides read TGTGCCAGCAGCTTAAGGCCTCGTGATACGCAGTATTTT. This chain uses TRBV11-2 with TRBJ2-3; no firm D call. The CDR3 is made up of 13 amino acids. V was cut by 2 bases and J by 6 bases, with 9 bases left in between. The germline V gene encodes CDR1 SGHAT and CDR2 FQNNGV.

The rearrangement links TRBV23-1 to TRBJ2-3, with a tentative D call TRBD2 (6 bases). TRBV23-1 is flagged as an ORF with uncertain function. This CDR3 region has 15 residues. Trimming removed 2 bases from V and 4 bases from J, with 13 bases in between. This chain's CDR3 is CASSQLASGADTQYF. The CDR3 DNA reads as TGCGCCAGCAGTCAACTAGCGTCCGGCGCAGATACGCAGTATTTT.

This clonotype was counted at least ten times. The genes are TRBV20-1 and TRBJ2-1; D not resolved. V gave up 6 bases and J gave up 2 bases, with 14 bases separating them. The CDR3 spans 14 residues. Germline CDR1 reads DFQATT; CDR2 reads SNEGSKA (reference sequence). CDR3 protein: CSASSSAAYNEQFF. The CDR3 DNA sequence: TGCAGTGCCAGCTCCTCGGCAGCCTACAATGAGCAGTTCTTC.

This clonotype was observed at least ten times. This chain links TRBV12-3 or TRBV12-4 with TRBJ2-7, with TRBD2 as a possible D gene (5 bases). Between the trimmed V and J ends, which lost 3 bases and 5 bases, there was a span of 8 bases. The CDR3 loop spans 12 amino acids. CDR3 DNA sequence: TGTGCCAGCAGTTTCATCGGGAACGAGCAGTACTTC. The encoded protein is CASSFIGNEQYF.

This clonotype was seen ten or more times. V and J are TRBV7-6 and TRBJ1-2, with D perhaps TRBD1 (5 bases). This CDR3 spans 14 amino acids. V lost 1 base to trimming and J lost 5 bases, with 11 bases between them. Germline CDR1 SGHVS, CDR2 FNYEAQ. The CDR3 loop is CASSLDDRGYGYTF. DNA of the CDR3: TGTGCCAGCAGCTTAGATGATCGGGGGTATGGCTACACCTTC.

This clonotype was counted ten times or more. V usage is TRBV5-1 and J usage is TRBJ2-5, with 7 bases lining up with TRBD2. The CDR3 totals 14 residues. V lost 4 bases and J lost 5; bases outside the gene matches: 8. Germline CDR1 and CDR2: SGHRS and YFSETQ. The CDR3 spells CASSVGLGSETQYF. The CDR3 region has the DNA TGCGCCAGCAGCGTTGGACTAGGGTCGGAGACCCAGTACTTC.

This clonotype showed up just a few times. The chain joins TRBV30 to TRBJ2-6, with a weak D call TRBD1 (6 bases). Between the trimmed V and J ends, which lost 0 bases and 2 bases, there was a span of 8 bases. This CDR3 has 15 residues. Germline V lookup: CDR1 GTSNPN, CDR2 SVGIG (reference sequence). The CDR3 reads CAWSVWGPGANVLTF. CDR3 DNA sequence: TGTGCCTGGAGTGTATGGGGGCCTGGGGCCAACGTCCTGACTTTC.

This clonotype was counted ten times or more. The chain recombines TRBV24-1 with TRBJ2-1; TRBD2 matches at 12 bases. Per the germline V gene, CDR1 is KGHDR and CDR2 is SFDVKD. The CDR3 runs to 16 residues. J gave up 8 bases and V 3 bases, and 7 bases lay outside the gene matches. The CDR3 sequence: CATSDVTSGSLDEQFF. The CDR3 nucleotides are TGTGCCACCAGTGATGTGACTAGCGGGAGTTTAGATGAGCAGTTCTTC.

The J gene is TRBJ1-2, the V gene TRBV15; maybe TRBD1 (5 bases). Trimming stripped 4 bases from V and 8 bases from J, with 14 bases between. CDR1 and CDR2 from the germline V gene are LNHNV and YYDKDF (reference sequence). The length of the CDR3 is 13 residues. The DNA for the CDR3 is TGTGCCACCAGCACGATGGGGGTGAGAGGCTACACCTTC. Encoded protein: CATSTMGVRGYTF.

The table lists this clonotype with a few counts. The chain combines TRBV7-2 with TRBJ1-5; TRBD1 is a possible D gene (5 bases). Per germline, CDR1 SGHTA and CDR2 FQGNSA. The V end lost 4 bases, the J end lost 1 base, and 14 bases lay between the germline ends. CDR3 length: 16 amino acids. The CDR3 protein is CASSSRTSGSNQPQHF. Written as DNA, the CDR3 is TGTGCCAGCAGCTCCCGGACATCCGGGAGCAATCAGCCCCAGCATTTT.

The DNA for the CDR3 is TGTGCCAGCAGACCAAACCCGGGACAGAAAACTGAAGCTTTCTTT. This gives the protein CASRPNPGQKTEAFF. V and J are TRBV4-2 and TRBJ1-1; 7 positions match TRBD1. V shed 6 bases and J 5 bases; nucleotides not matched to a gene: 12. This CDR3 region has 15 residues. Per germline, CDR1 LGHNA and CDR2 YNFKEQ.

The chain carries TRBV4-3 and TRBJ2-1; D may be TRBD2 (5 bases). Germline assignment: CDR1 LGHNA and CDR2 YSLEER. V dropped 0 bases and J dropped 12 bases, with 18 bases sitting between them. The CDR3 totals 15 residues. In DNA form, the CDR3 reads TGCGCCAGCAGCCAAGATGGTACCCTGCGGGTGGGGCAGTTCTTC. Translated: CASSQDGTLRVGQFF.

The chain is built from TRBV7-2 and TRBJ2-4; TRBD1 matches 12 bases. CDR1 is SGHTA and CDR2 is FQGNSA in the germline V gene. After removal of 6 bases from V and 1 base from J, the junction contained 7 bases not matched to a gene. The CDR3 is 17 amino acids. CDR3 sequence reads: CASRPGTGGNAKNIQYF. Written as DNA, the CDR3 is TGTGCCAGCAGGCCCGGGACAGGGGGCAACGCCAAAAACATTCAGTACTTC.

This clonotype was counted ten times or more. This rearrangement joins TRBV12-3 or TRBV12-4 to TRBJ1-2, with D maybe TRBD1 (5 bases). The CDR3 runs to 14 residues. Deletions cut 3 bases from V and 2 bases from J, with 10 bases between. The CDR3 sequence: CASSLGVSNYGYTF. The CDR3 region has the DNA TGTGCCAGCAGTTTGGGGGTCTCCAACTATGGCTACACCTTC.

The chain joins TRBV29-1 to TRBJ2-5, with D unclear. The CDR3 totals 14 residues. The germline V gene encodes CDR1 SQVTM and CDR2 ANQGSEA. V was shortened by 0 bases and J by 1 base, with 9 bases between the two germline ends. CDR3 nucleotide sequence: TGCAGCGTTGAAGACTGGCTGATCCAAGAGACCCAGTACTTC. It translates to CSVEDWLIQETQYF.

This clonotype was detected a few times. This chain joins TRBV6-2 or TRBV6-3 and TRBJ2-3, with D perhaps TRBD1 or TRBD2 (5 bases each). The length of the CDR3 is 15 residues. Trimming pared 7 bases from V and 3 bases from J, leaving 17 bases between. Germline-derived CDR1 and CDR2 are MNHEY and SVGEGT. The CDR3 loop is CASTPTLEGTDTQYF. CDR3 nucleotide sequence: TGTGCCAGCACACCGACCCTCGAGGGGACAGATACGCAGTATTTT.

The rearrangement links TRBV7-9 to TRBJ2-1, with 11 bases lining up with TRBD2. V was pared by 8 bases and J by 9 bases, with 9 bases of the junction left unmatched. The CDR3 has 14 amino acids. Germline loops: CDR1 SEHNR, CDR2 FQNEAQ (reference sequence). CDR3 in amino acids: CASRGTSGSPEQFF. The CDR3, as DNA: TGTGCCAGCCGGGGAACTAGCGGGAGTCCTGAGCAGTTCTTC. Looking up the rest from reference TRBV7-9 and TRBJ2-1 gives the full variable domain: DTGVSQNPRHKITKRGQNVTFRCDPISEHNRLYWYRQTLGQGPEFLTYFQNEAQLEKSRLLSDRFSAERPKGSFSTLEIQRTEQGDSAMYLCASRGTSGSPEQFFGPGTRLTVL.